The rows below give T cell receptor beta chains drawn from one sample of a study of blood T cell repertoires in COVID-19. Profiling relied on immunoSEQ multiplex PCR, and the TCRdb table lists in-frame clones only, not all of them. Of over 50,000 clones in the sample, 80% to 90% were seen once. Sequenced: peripheral blood. All receptors come from a human donor in a cohort sampled during active COVID-19. The CDR3 runs from the conserved cysteine through the conserved F or W. Each record gives: V gene, D gene, clone size, J gene, CDR3 DNA, CDR3 protein. D genes are given only for firm matches. Size is omitted from some rows. Given values are once, few, many or a class for expanded clones.

TRBV3-1/TRBV3-2	TRBD1	-	TRBJ2-7	TGTGCCAGCAGCCAACGGACAGGCGATTACGAGCAGTACTTC	CASSQRTGDYEQYF
TRBV6-2/TRBV6-3	TRBD1	-	TRBJ1-1	TGTGCCAGCAGTTATTGGTTGGACAGGTGGTCGAGCACTGAAGCTTTCTTT	CASSYWLDRWSSTEAFF
TRBV5-5	TRBD2	once	TRBJ2-1	TGTGCCAGCAGCTTGGGTAGCGGGGGAACCTCCTACAATGAGCAGTTCTTC	CASSLGSGGTSYNEQFF
TRBV10-2	TRBD2	-	TRBJ2-1	TGCGCCAGCGCCATGGGACTAGCGGGAGTGAATGAGCAGTTCTTC	CASAMGLAGVNEQFF
TRBV4-2	-	-	TRBJ2-2	TGTGCCAGCAGCCCTGAGGGGGAGACCGGGGAGCTGTTTTTT	CASSPEGETGELFF
TRBV7-2	TRBD1	-	TRBJ2-2	TGTGCCAGCAGCTCCCGACAGGGCGTTGTGCCCGGGGAGCTGTTTTTT	CASSSRQGVVPGELFF
TRBV4-3	-	-	TRBJ1-6	TGCGCCAGCAGCCCCTCGACACCCCCCGGGAAATCACCCCTCCACTTT	CASSPSTPPGKSPLHF
TRBV28	-	-	TRBJ1-6	TGTACCAGCAGCCAAAATTCACCCCTCCACTTT	CTSSQNSPLHF
TRBV24-1	-	-	TRBJ2-7	TGTGCCACCAGTGATACAGAGGGAATTCGCGAGCAGTACTTC	CATSDTEGIREQYF
TRBV7-9	TRBD2	-	TRBJ2-1	TGTGCCAGCAGCCCCAGGGAGGGACTCAGACAATACAATGAGCAGTTCTTC	CASSPREGLRQYNEQFF
TRBV5-4	-	-	TRBJ1-2	TGTGCCAGCAGCTTGGACAGGGAAGGCTACACCTTC	CASSLDREGYTF
TRBV5-1	-	-	TRBJ1-3	TGCGCCAGCAGCCCTGACAGCTCTGGAAACACCATATATTTT	CASSPDSSGNTIYF
TRBV12-3/TRBV12-4	-	-	TRBJ2-1	TGTGCCAGCAGTTTATCGGGAATGACTGAGCAGTTCTTC	CASSLSGMTEQFF
TRBV4-1	-	-	TRBJ2-7	TGCGCCAGCAGCCAGGCTTACACGGGTCTATCCTACGAGCAGTACTTC	CASSQAYTGLSYEQYF
TRBV7-2	TRBD2	-	TRBJ2-2	TGTGCCAGCAGTCCAATAGCGGGGGGGACCGGGGAGCTGTTTTTT	CASSPIAGGTGELFF
TRBV5-1	TRBD2	-	TRBJ2-5	TGCGCCAGCAGCGCCACTACTAGCGGTAAAGAGACCCAGTACTTC	CASSATTSGKETQYF
TRBV6-6	-	-	TRBJ1-2	TGTGCCAGCAGTTACGAGGGTAACGATGGCTACACCTTC	CASSYEGNDGYTF
TRBV9	-	-	TRBJ2-2	TGTGCCAGCAGCGTACTGGCAGAGGACGGGGAGCTGTTTTTT	CASSVLAEDGELFF
TRBV3-1/TRBV3-2	TRBD1	few	TRBJ1-4	TGTGCCAGCAGCGAAACAGGGGGTACTAATGAAAAACTGTTTTTT	CASSETGGTNEKLFF
TRBV9	-	-	TRBJ1-5	TGTGCCAGCAGCGTAAGCGACGGAACGGATCAGCCCCAGCATTTT	CASSVSDGTDQPQHF
TRBV5-6	-	-	TRBJ2-7	TGTGCCAGCAGCTTGTTTGGCAGGGGCAGCGAGCAGTACTTC	CASSLFGRGSEQYF
TRBV23-1	-	-	TRBJ2-2	TGCGCCAGCAGTAAAAACAGGAGCGGGGAGCTGTTTTTT	CASSKNRSGELFF
TRBV5-1	TRBD1	-	TRBJ2-2	TGCGCCAGCAGCTTCACCGGGACAGGGGACACCGGGGAGCTGTTTTTT	CASSFTGTGDTGELFF
TRBV7-2	-	-	TRBJ1-4	TGTGCCAGCAGGCGGGACGTCGCGGCTAATGAAAAACTGTTTTTT	CASRRDVAANEKLFF
TRBV2	-	-	TRBJ2-5	TGTGCCAGCAGCCAAACTACAGGGTCCCAAGAGACCCAGTACTTC	CASSQTTGSQETQYF
TRBV2	-	-	TRBJ2-5	TGTGCCAGCAAATTATCCAGCGGCAGGGGAGAGACCCAGTACTTC	CASKLSSGRGETQYF
TRBV21-1	-	-	TRBJ2-2	TGTGCCAGCAGCAAATCGGACAGGACGAACACCGGGGAGCTGTTTTTT	CASSKSDRTNTGELFF
TRBV7-3	TRBD1	-	TRBJ2-2	TGTGCCAGCAGCTCTGGGACAGGGGCAGGTACCGGGGAGCTGTTTTTT	CASSSGTGAGTGELFF
TRBV9	-	-	TRBJ2-7	TGTGCCAGCAGCGTAGCTAGCTTTGGCGAGCAGTACTTC	CASSVASFGEQYF
TRBV5-1	TRBD2	-	TRBJ2-2	TGCGCCAGCAGCTTGGAGGCGGGAGCGGTCGGGGAGCTGTTTTTT	CASSLEAGAVGELFF
TRBV4-2	TRBD1	-	TRBJ2-1	TGTGCCAGCAGCCAACGTGACAGGGGAACCTACAATGAGCAGTTCTTC	CASSQRDRGTYNEQFF
TRBV18	TRBD1	-	TRBJ2-5	TGTGCCAGCTCTCCCCAGCTCTGGACAGGGGCAGCGCAAGAGACCCAGTACTTC	CASSPQLWTGAAQETQYF
TRBV7-2	-	-	TRBJ1-5	TGTGCCAGCAGCCCAGGTTCGGTCAGCAATCAGCCCCAGCATTTT	CASSPGSVSNQPQHF
TRBV18	TRBD2	-	TRBJ2-1	TGTGCCAGCTCACCCGGGACTAAAGTTGATGAGCAGTTCTTC	CASSPGTKVDEQFF
TRBV6-6	-	-	TRBJ2-5	TGTGCCAGCACCCACAGTACTAGCAAGGGTATGGAGACCCAGTACTTC	CASTHSTSKGMETQYF
TRBV9	TRBD1	-	TRBJ2-7	TGTGCCAGCAGCGTAGGTAGTGGGACAGGGGGACCCTACGAGCAGTACTTC	CASSVGSGTGGPYEQYF
TRBV4-1	-	-	TRBJ1-1	TGCGCCAGCGTTTCTACAAGGGGTGTAAGGAACACTGAAGCTTTCTTT	CASVSTRGVRNTEAFF
TRBV14	-	-	TRBJ2-1	TGTGCCAGCAGCCAAGTACGGGGGGCCAATGAGCAGTTCTTC	CASSQVRGANEQFF
TRBV28	-	-	TRBJ1-5	TGTGCCAGCAGTATTCGAACAGGGCGGCCCCAGCATTTT	CASSIRTGRPQHF
TRBV21-1	-	-	TRBJ2-2	TGTGCCAGCAGCTTCACTAGCGGGAGGATGAGAGGGGAGCTGTTTTTT	CASSFTSGRMRGELFF
TRBV4-1	-	-	TRBJ1-6	TGCGCCAGCAGCCCACAGATCCCCTCTTATAATTCACCCCTCCACTTT	CASSPQIPSYNSPLHF
TRBV12-3/TRBV12-4	-	-	TRBJ2-7	TGTGCCAGCAGCCCCACAGGGCCCGACGAGCAGTACTTC	CASSPTGPDEQYF
TRBV6-6	-	-	TRBJ2-5	TGTGCCAGCAGTCGGATGGAGCAGAATCGTGACCAGTACTTC	CASSRMEQNRDQYF
TRBV7-9	TRBD1	-	TRBJ2-3	TGTGCCAGCAGCTTGTCGTTACAGGGGGCCTTCCCCGGCACAGATACGCAGTATTTT	CASSLSLQGAFPGTDTQYF
TRBV18	TRBD1	few	TRBJ1-5	TGTGCCAGCTCACCACGGACGGGACAGGGGAGTCAGCCCCAGCATTTT	CASSPRTGQGSQPQHF
TRBV14	-	-	TRBJ2-2	TGTGCCAGCAGTCCCAGGGGCCGGGAGCTGTTTTTT	CASSPRGRELFF